This T cell receptor beta chain was observed in a study of blood T cell repertoires in COVID-19. Trimming removed 1 base from V and 3 bases from J, with 12 bases in between. CDR1 LGHDT and CDR2 YNNKEL come from the germline V gene (reference sequence). There are 16 residues in the CDR3. Authors' methods: Reference gene primer amplification yielded estimated nucleated cell counts. Profiling relied on immunoSEQ multiplex PCR, and the TCRdb table lists in-frame clones only, not all of them. For V, J and clone size, that table is used; D and trimming come from the DNA. Of roughly 250,000 clones listed, 70% to 85% are singletons.

The V call is TRBV3-1 (or the pseudogene TRBV3-2), the J call TRBJ2-2; the D gene is possibly TRBD1 (6 bases). The receptor's source is a woman in her 40s with active or convalescent COVID-19. The sample taken for sequencing was peripheral blood. The CDR3 is CASSQARAGDTGELFF. The CDR3 DNA sequence: TGTGCCAGCAGCCAAGCCCGAGCAGGGGACACCGGGGAGCTGTTTTTT.